Listed below are T cell receptor beta chains from one sample, sequenced in a study of T cell responses to AZD1222 COVID-19 vaccine. Measured with immunoSEQ multiplex PCR; TCRdb has only the in-frame clones, and not every one. The sample has 120,000 or so clones; approximately 89% are singletons. The sequencing used peripheral blood, collected on day 0 of AZD1222 vaccination. These receptors all come from an adult in good health. Each CDR3 is given with its conserved first and last residue. Each record gives: CDR3 length, D gene, J gene, V gene, clone size, CDR3 protein, CDR3 DNA. The D gene is left open where the match is weak. Clone size is given for some rows only: seen once, a few or many times, or a class if the clone is expanded.

>13|-|TRBJ1-1|TRBV12-3/TRBV12-4|-
CASSGTPNTEAFF
TGTGCCAGCAGCGGGACGCCGAACACTGAAGCTTTCTTT
>13|-|TRBJ2-2|TRBV30|-
CAWKPGNTGELFF
TGTGCCTGGAAGCCGGGGAACACCGGGGAGCTGTTTTTT
>14|-|TRBJ1-5|TRBV5-1|-
CASSPEEGRQPQHF
TGCGCCAGCAGCCCGGAAGAGGGCCGACAGCCCCAGCATTTT
>16|-|TRBJ1-1|TRBV11-1|-
CASSLGYGTQNTEAFF
TGTGCCAGCAGCTTAGGGTACGGGACACAGAACACTGAAGCTTTCTTT
>15|TRBD1|TRBJ1-4|TRBV5-1|-
CASSLAGTGVEKLFF
TGCGCCAGCAGCTTGGCCGGGACAGGGGTAGAAAAACTGTTTTTT
>13|-|TRBJ1-2|TRBV6-5|-
CASQRTVNYGYTF
TGTGCCAGCCAGAGGACAGTCAACTATGGCTACACCTTC
>15|-|TRBJ2-5|TRBV5-1|once
CASRRGASDRETQYF
TGCGCCAGCAGACGTGGGGCCTCAGACCGGGAGACCCAGTACTTC
>15|-|TRBJ2-7|TRBV6-5|-
CASSYSEISSYEQYF
TGTGCCAGCAGTTACTCGGAGATAAGCTCCTACGAGCAGTACTTC
>16|-|TRBJ2-1|TRBV3-1/TRBV3-2|-
CASSPSGPCGKNEQFF
TGTGCCAGCAGCCCCTCCGGGCCCTGCGGGAAGAATGAGCAGTTCTTC
>12|-|TRBJ2-2|TRBV9|-
CASSLNTGELFF
TGTGCCAGCAGCCTGAACACCGGGGAGCTGTTTTTT
>13|-|TRBJ1-1|TRBV6-5|-
CASRIDKALKAFF
TGTGCCAGCAGGATAGACAAGGCGTTGAAAGCTTTCTTT
>15|TRBD1|TRBJ2-1|TRBV6-4|-
CASRDRGFSMDEQFF
TGTGCCAGCAGAGACAGGGGGTTTTCGATGGATGAGCAGTTCTTC
>11|-|TRBJ2-5|TRBV28|-
CASRGQETQYF
TGTGCCAGCAGGGGCCAAGAGACCCAGTACTTC
>15|-|TRBJ2-7|TRBV11-1|-
CASSHGALSSYEQYF
TGTGCCAGCAGCCACGGAGCTCTGAGCTCCTACGAGCAGTACTTC
>15|-|TRBJ1-2|TRBV9|-
CASSVDTGLSYGYTF
TGTGCCAGCAGCGTAGACACAGGCTTATCCTATGGCTACACCTTC
>18|TRBD2|TRBJ2-1|TRBV5-1|-
CASSLAVVAGGLSYEQFF
TGCGCCAGCAGCTTGGCCGTCGTGGCGGGAGGGTTGAGCTATGAGCAGTTCTTC
>13|TRBD1|TRBJ2-5|TRBV5-4|-
CASSEDRGETQYF
TGTGCCAGCAGCGAGGACAGGGGGGAGACCCAGTACTTC
>15|-|TRBJ2-5|TRBV11-2|-
CASSLDAGRVETQYF
TGTGCCAGCAGCTTAGACGCGGGGCGGGTAGAGACCCAGTACTTC
>14|TRBD2|TRBJ2-7|TRBV28|-
CASRGLAGIDEQYF
TGTGCCAGCCGGGGACTAGCGGGAATCGACGAGCAGTACTTC
>14|-|TRBJ2-7|TRBV5-6|-
CASSFVGTTYEQYF
TGTGCCAGCAGCTTCGTGGGAACTACCTACGAGCAGTACTTC
>12|-|TRBJ2-5|TRBV6-4|-
CASSLLDETQYF
TGTGCCAGCAGTCTACTAGACGAGACCCAGTACTTC
>18|TRBD2|TRBJ2-2|TRBV15|-
CATSRDLSGRIQSGELFF
TGTGCCACCAGCAGAGATCTAAGCGGGAGGATCCAGTCTGGGGAGCTGTTTTTT
>11|-|TRBJ1-1|TRBV20-1|-
CSARDHTEAFF
TGCAGTGCTAGGGATCACACTGAAGCTTTCTTT
>13|TRBD1|TRBJ1-2|TRBV6-2/TRBV6-3|-
CASSPRGNYGYTF
TGTGCCAGCAGTCCCAGGGGGAACTATGGCTACACCTTC
>15|-|TRBJ1-1|TRBV6-5|-
CASSYSTRGNTEAFF
TGTGCCAGCAGTTACTCGACGCGGGGTAACACTGAAGCTTTCTTT
>14|-|TRBJ1-2|TRBV3-1/TRBV3-2|-
CASSQDRGARGYTF
TGTGCCAGCAGCCAAGATCGAGGAGCCCGGGGCTACACCTTC
>15|TRBD2|TRBJ2-5|TRBV5-1|-
CASSPAGGSMETQYF
TGCGCCAGCAGCCCGGCCGGCGGGAGCATGGAGACCCAGTACTTC
>15|-|TRBJ1-2|TRBV6-6|-
CASSYSPDYAYGYTF
TGTGCCAGCAGTTACTCCCCAGATTACGCCTATGGCTACACCTTC
>12|-|TRBJ1-3|TRBV30|-
CAWSSNGNTIYF
TGTGCCTGGAGTAGTAATGGGAACACCATATATTTT
>14|-|TRBJ1-5|TRBV19|few
CASSMGSGNQPQHF
TGTGCCAGTAGTATGGGGTCTGGCAATCAGCCCCAGCATTTT
>14|-|TRBJ2-5|TRBV5-1|-
CASSFRSGWTTQYF
TGCGCCAGCAGCTTCCGGTCGGGATGGACGACCCAGTACTTC
>11|TRBD1|TRBJ2-7|TRBV27|-
CATGYSYEQYF
TGTGCGACAGGGTACTCCTACGAGCAGTACTTC
>12|-|TRBJ1-1|TRBV7-9|-
CASTKAGTEAFF
TGTGCCAGCACCAAAGCAGGCACTGAAGCTTTCTTT
>17|TRBD1|TRBJ1-1|TRBV5-4|-
CASSRYLKTGLNTEAFF
TGTGCCAGCAGCCGATACCTGAAGACAGGGTTGAACACTGAAGCTTTCTTT
>15|-|TRBJ2-1|TRBV7-9|-
CASCSAASTYNEQFF
TGTGCCAGCTGCTCGGCGGCTAGTACCTACAATGAGCAGTTCTTC
>14|-|TRBJ2-2|TRBV5-1|many
CASSLGGNTGELFF
TGCGCCAGCAGCTTGGGAGGGAACACCGGGGAGCTGTTTTTT
>17|-|TRBJ2-7|TRBV15|-
CATSREVELTISYEQYF
TGTGCCACCAGCAGAGAGGTAGAACTAACTATCTCCTACGAGCAGTACTTC
>16|-|TRBJ2-1|TRBV4-1|once
CASSQVPSGLYNEQFF
TGCGCCAGCAGCCAAGTACCGAGCGGCCTTTACAATGAGCAGTTCTTC
>14|-|TRBJ1-2|TRBV6-5|-
CASSRQQELYGYTF
TGTGCCAGCAGCCGACAACAGGAGCTCTATGGCTACACCTTC
>15|-|TRBJ1-5|TRBV19|-
CASTPAGRGNQPQHF
TGTGCCAGTACCCCAGCGGGGCGAGGAAATCAGCCCCAGCATTTT
>15|TRBD2|TRBJ2-1|TRBV5-1|-
CASSLDLAGGDEQFF
TGCGCCAGCAGCTTGGATTTAGCGGGGGGTGATGAGCAGTTCTTC
>14|TRBD1|TRBJ1-2|TRBV19|-
CASTLNRGWDGYTF
TGTGCCAGTACTCTTAACAGGGGCTGGGATGGCTACACCTTC
>16|TRBD1|TRBJ1-4|TRBV18|-
CASSPRGTGMSEKLFF
TGTGCCAGCTCACCTCGAGGGACAGGGATGAGTGAAAAACTGTTTTTT
>15|-|TRBJ1-4|TRBV5-1|-
CASSLATGGNEKLFF
TGCGCCAGCAGCTTGGCCACCGGGGGCAACGAAAAACTGTTTTTT
>14|TRBD2|TRBJ2-1|TRBV5-1|-
CASTSGGPYNEQFF
TGCGCCAGCACATCGGGAGGGCCCTACAATGAGCAGTTCTTC
>13|-|TRBJ2-3|TRBV10-3|-
CATSGTSTDTQYF
TGTGCCACCAGTGGCACTAGCACAGATACGCAGTATTTT
>14|-|TRBJ1-1|TRBV7-3|-
CASSFGGRSTEAFF
TGTGCCAGCAGCTTTGGGGGGCGAAGCACTGAAGCTTTCTTT
>19|TRBD1|TRBJ1-1|TRBV28|-
CASSFPRQGGMEHITEAFF
TGTGCCAGCAGTTTCCCTAGACAGGGGGGTATGGAACATATCACTGAAGCTTTCTTT
>12|TRBD1|TRBJ1-4|TRBV29-1|-
CSVSTGGEKLFF
TGCAGCGTGAGTACAGGGGGCGAAAAACTGTTTTTT
>14|TRBD2|TRBJ2-1|TRBV7-3|-
CASSSISGGPEQFF
TGTGCCAGCAGTTCAATTAGCGGGGGGCCTGAGCAGTTCTTC
>20|TRBD1|TRBJ1-2|TRBV4-1|-
CASSQDKLKAGGQKVYGYTF
TGCGCCAGCAGCCAAGATAAGTTGAAGGCAGGGGGCCAAAAGGTCTATGGCTACACCTTC
>18|TRBD2|TRBJ2-2|TRBV5-6|-
CASSLVGLAGDHARELFF
TGTGCCAGCAGCTTGGTCGGGCTAGCGGGGGATCACGCAAGGGAGCTGTTTTTT
>13|-|TRBJ2-3|TRBV19|once
CATRALSTDTQYF
TGTGCCACGAGAGCCCTAAGCACAGATACGCAGTATTTT
>15|-|TRBJ1-1|TRBV18|-
CASSPEGWGNTEAFF
TGTGCCAGCTCACCAGAGGGGTGGGGAAACACTGAAGCTTTCTTT
>12|-|TRBJ2-3|TRBV2|-
CASIRLTDTQYF
TGTGCCAGCATCAGACTCACAGATACGCAGTATTTT
>16|TRBD2|TRBJ2-7|TRBV9|-
CASSARSGTTSSEQYF
TGTGCCAGCAGCGCTCGCTCCGGGACTACCTCCTCCGAGCAGTACTTC
>15|TRBD1|TRBJ1-6|TRBV11-1|-
CASSPGTGVNSPLHF
TGTGCCAGCAGCCCAGGGACAGGGGTTAATTCACCCCTCCACTTT
>13|-|TRBJ2-5|TRBV7-9|-
CASSLVSGETQYF
TGTGCCAGCAGCTTAGTGTCAGGGGAGACCCAGTACTTC
>13|-|TRBJ1-1|TRBV3-1/TRBV3-2|-
CASSQRAERLAFF
TGTGCCAGCAGCCAACGGGCGGAACGACTGGCTTTCTTT
>8|-|TRBJ1-2|TRBV11-2|-
CAGTGHTF
TGTGCCGGAACAGGGCACACCTTC